The rows below give T cell receptor beta chains drawn from one sample of a study of shared clonotypes between healthy human individuals. The repertoire was sequenced with immunoSEQ multiplex PCR; TCRdb's copy has only in-frame clones and lacks some. The sample contains around 510,000 clones, about 96% of which appear only once. Sequencing used naive CD4+ T cells sorted from blood. These receptors came from a woman aged 30 to 39 in good health. Both conserved end residues are part of each CDR3. Fields, in order: clone size, J gene, D gene, V gene, CDR3 DNA, CDR3 protein. A D gene is named only where the DNA matches it firmly. The size entry is marked missing in some rows and otherwise reads once, few, many or a size class.

- | TRBJ2-5 | TRBD1 | TRBV9 | TGTGCCAGCAGCGTAGCCCCTACAGGGGACGAGACCCAGTACTTC | CASSVAPTGDETQYF
- | TRBJ2-7 | TRBD1 | TRBV7-2 | TGTGCCAGCAGCTTCGCCGGGACAGCGTCCTACGAGCAGTACTTC | CASSFAGTASYEQYF
- | TRBJ2-5 | TRBD1 | TRBV28 | TGTGCCAGCAGTAAACCTGGACAGGGGGAGGAGACCCAGTACTTC | CASSKPGQGEETQYF
once | TRBJ2-7 | - | TRBV7-9 | TGTGCCAGCAGCTTGGTTGGCGGGTACGAGCAGTACTTC | CASSLVGGYEQYF
few | TRBJ2-7 | - | TRBV15 | TGTGCCACCAGCAGAGAGGGCCTAGCCTACGAGCAGTACTTC | CATSREGLAYEQYF
once | TRBJ1-4 | TRBD1 | TRBV6-1 | TGTGCCAGCAGGGGACCCGGGACAGGGGCTGAAAAACTGTTTTTT | CASRGPGTGAEKLFF
- | TRBJ2-7 | TRBD1 | TRBV10-1 | TGCGCCAGCAGGGCCGGGACAGGTAACGAGCAGTACTTC | CASRAGTGNEQYF
- | TRBJ2-2 | - | TRBV7-9 | TGTGCCAGCAGCTTAGAGGGGTTGGCCACCGGGGAGCTGTTTTTT | CASSLEGLATGELFF
once | TRBJ2-2 | TRBD2 | TRBV6-6 | TGTGCCAGCAGACCGGGACTAGCGGGGAACACCGGGGAGCTGTTTTTT | CASRPGLAGNTGELFF
once | TRBJ1-1 | - | TRBV28 | TGTGCCAGCAGTTTAAGGGGCTTGCGGACTGAAGCTTTCTTT | CASSLRGLRTEAFF
- | TRBJ2-3 | - | TRBV28 | TGTGCCAGCAGTTTACGGGGAAGCACAGATACGCAGTATTTT | CASSLRGSTDTQYF
- | TRBJ2-1 | - | TRBV4-2 | TGTGCCAGCAGCCACCGACTAGTGGACTACAATGAGCAGTTCTTC | CASSHRLVDYNEQFF
- | TRBJ2-1 | TRBD1 | TRBV6-5 | TGTGCCAGCAGCCCGGGACAGTCGTTGAATGAGCAGTTCTTC | CASSPGQSLNEQFF
- | TRBJ2-7 | TRBD2 | TRBV5-8 | TGTGCCAGCAGCGCTGTAACTAGCGGGTACACCTACGAGCAGTACTTC | CASSAVTSGYTYEQYF
- | TRBJ2-3 | - | TRBV5-4 | TGTGCCAGCAGCTTGGAATCAGTCACAGATACGCAGTATTTT | CASSLESVTDTQYF
- | TRBJ1-5 | - | TRBV27 | TGTGCCAGCAGTTTGCGCAGCGGGGGCAATCAGCCCCAGCATTTT | CASSLRSGGNQPQHF
once | TRBJ2-4 | TRBD2 | TRBV25-1 | TGTGCCAGCAGCCCTTACTTAGCGGGAGGAAAAAACATTCAGTACTTC | CASSPYLAGGKNIQYF
- | TRBJ1-1 | - | TRBV5-4 | TGTGCCAGCAGCTTGGTACAGGGGAACACTGAAGCTTTCTTT | CASSLVQGNTEAFF
- | TRBJ1-1 | - | TRBV9 | TGTGCCAGCAGCGTAGCTTTGCCGGGTATGAACACTGAAGCTTTCTTT | CASSVALPGMNTEAFF
- | TRBJ1-1 | - | TRBV30 | TGTGCCTGGAAACGATCCAGGGAGGGGGTCACTGAAGCTTTCTTT | CAWKRSREGVTEAFF
- | TRBJ1-1 | - | TRBV6-5 | TGTGCCAGCAGTTACGGTCGAAGAACTGAAGCTTTCTTT | CASSYGRRTEAFF
- | TRBJ2-2 | TRBD2 | TRBV27 | TGTGCCAGCAGTCTGCGGGGGGCCCCGAACACCGGGGAGCTGTTTTTT | CASSLRGAPNTGELFF
- | TRBJ2-7 | TRBD2 | TRBV7-3 | TGTGCCAGCAGCATTAGCGGGAGCTCCTACGAGCAGTACTTC | CASSISGSSYEQYF
- | TRBJ1-3 | - | TRBV11-2 | TGTGCCAGCAGCAAACAGGGAGTACTACCCGGAAACACCATATATTTT | CASSKQGVLPGNTIYF
- | TRBJ1-2 | TRBD1 | TRBV5-4 | TGTGCCAGCAGCCCCCCGCCCCGGGACAGGGGGCCTAACTATGGCTACACCTTC | CASSPPPRDRGPNYGYTF
- | TRBJ2-2 | TRBD2 | TRBV5-1 | TGCGCCAGCAGCTTGACTAGCGGGGGAACCGGGGAGCTGTTTTTT | CASSLTSGGTGELFF
- | TRBJ2-7 | - | TRBV12-1 | TGTGCCAGCAGCTTAGGGACTAGCGGGACGTTAATCTACGAGCAGTACTTC | CASSLGTSGTLIYEQYF
once | TRBJ2-7 | - | TRBV10-1 | TGCGCCAGCAGTCCCAATCAACTGGGCGAGCAGTACTTC | CASSPNQLGEQYF
- | TRBJ1-1 | - | TRBV4-1 | TGCGCCAGCAGCCTAAGCGGGCGCAGTGGTGACACTGAAGCTTTCTTT | CASSLSGRSGDTEAFF
- | TRBJ1-1 | - | TRBV7-8 | TGTGCCAGCAGCTTAGTTGAGGGTGAAGCTTTCTTT | CASSLVEGEAFF
- | TRBJ2-1 | TRBD1 | TRBV18 | TGTGCCAGCTCACCAGGGTTGTCAGGACAGGGGTCCCCAATCGGTGAGCAGTTCTTC | CASSPGLSGQGSPIGEQFF
- | TRBJ1-1 | - | TRBV9 | TGTGCCAGCAGCGTAGACCCTACGGACACTGAAGCTTTCTTT | CASSVDPTDTEAFF
- | TRBJ2-1 | TRBD1 | TRBV18 | TGTGCCAGCTCACCACGCGGGACAGGGGTGATTTGGCAGTTCTTC | CASSPRGTGVIWQFF
- | TRBJ2-6 | - | TRBV15 | TGTGCCACCAGCAGAGAAGGAATAGCCAGCTCTGGGGCCAACGTCCTGACTTTC | CATSREGIASSGANVLTF
- | TRBJ2-3 | - | TRBV7-2 | TGTGCCAGCAGCTTAGGTTCAGACGATACGCAGTATTTT | CASSLGSDDTQYF
- | TRBJ1-4 | - | TRBV19 | TGTGCCAGTAGTATTGTGGGAGCAACTAATGAAAAACTGTTTTTT | CASSIVGATNEKLFF
- | TRBJ2-7 | - | TRBV5-3 | TGTGCCAGAAGCATTGCTTACTACGAGCAGTACTTC | CARSIAYYEQYF
- | TRBJ2-7 | - | TRBV28 | TGTGCCAGCAGCCGGGGACGGAACTACGAGCAGTACTTC | CASSRGRNYEQYF
- | TRBJ2-7 | - | TRBV6-5 | TGTGCCACCCTGAATGAGTACGAGCAGTACTTC | CATLNEYEQYF
- | TRBJ2-1 | - | TRBV6-1 | TGTGCCAGCAGTGCAACCGGGGAATACAATGAGCAGTTCTTC | CASSATGEYNEQFF
- | TRBJ2-5 | TRBD1 | TRBV18 | TGTGCCAGCTCACCGGGACAGAGCCAAGAGACCCAGTACTTC | CASSPGQSQETQYF
- | TRBJ2-1 | TRBD2 | TRBV30 | TGTGCCTGGACTAGCGGGAACCAACTCTACAATGAGCAGTTCTTC | CAWTSGNQLYNEQFF
- | TRBJ1-1 | TRBD1 | TRBV27 | TGTGCCAGCAGTGGATACAGGGGGGACACTGAAGCTTTCTTT | CASSGYRGDTEAFF
- | TRBJ1-5 | - | TRBV9 | TGTGCCAGCAGTGTTGGGTACCAGGGGTACCAGCCCCAGCATTTT | CASSVGYQGYQPQHF
- | TRBJ2-6 | - | TRBV4-2 | TGTGCCAGCAGCCAAGATAACGGGGCCAACGTCCTGACTTTC | CASSQDNGANVLTF
- | TRBJ2-3 | TRBD2 | TRBV7-9 | TGTGCCAGCAGCTTAGATTTGCGGGAGCACTTGGGTACAGATACGCAGTATTTT | CASSLDLREHLGTDTQYF
few | TRBJ2-1 | - | TRBV9 | TGTGCCAGCAGCGCTGAGCCAGGGTCGTTGCGGTTCTTC | CASSAEPGSLRFF
- | TRBJ1-1 | TRBD1 | TRBV28 | TGTGCCAGCAGTGTAACGGGACAGGGGTATGACACTGAAGCTTTCTTT | CASSVTGQGYDTEAFF
- | TRBJ1-3 | TRBD1 | TRBV29-1 | TGCAGCGTTGGACAGGGGTCTGGAAACACCATATATTTT | CSVGQGSGNTIYF
- | TRBJ2-1 | TRBD2 | TRBV4-1 | TGCGCCAGCAGCCCCGTAGCGGGAGGAAATGAGCAGTTCTTC | CASSPVAGGNEQFF
- | TRBJ2-7 | - | TRBV7-2 | TGTGCCAGCAGCTTATTTGAGGGAGCCTTACCGTACTTC | CASSLFEGALPYF